A single sample is the source of the 19 T cell receptor beta chains below, sequenced in a study of blood T cell repertoires in COVID-19. This table comes from immunoSEQ multiplex PCR, and its TCRdb copy is limited to in-frame clones, with some not included. The sample holds about 38,000 clones; about nine tenths are singletons and the top ten take around 24%. Input material: peripheral blood. Every receptor here comes from a man in his fifties or sixties with active or convalescent COVID-19.

A few counts support this clone. CDR3 nucleotides: TGTGCCAGCACATCAGATTATTGGGCCGCCCCGACGCAGCAGTTCTTC. Amino acid sequence: CASTSDYWAAPTQQFF. This chain connects TRBV5-4 to TRBJ2-1; D unresolved. The CDR3 runs 16 residues. V lost 6 bases and J lost 11, with 27 bases in between. Germline V gene lookup returns CDR1 SGHNT and CDR2 YYREEE (reference sequence).

The V call is TRBV10-1, the J call TRBJ2-1; 9 bases are a match to TRBD2. The germline CDR1 and CDR2 sequences are WNHNN and SYGVQD (reference sequence). Unmatched junction bases numbered 9, after V lost 2 bases and J lost 4 bases. The CDR3 length is 17 residues. The CDR3 here is CASSETKLTSGYNEQFF. The CDR3 DNA is TGCGCCAGCAGTGAGACGAAACTGACTAGCGGATACAATGAGCAGTTCTTC.

This chain links TRBV2 with TRBJ2-3; 8 nucleotides align to TRBD2. V shed 5 bases, J shed 3 bases, and the junction held 7 bases outside the gene matches. The CDR3 covers 15 residues. Germline values: CDR1 SNHLY, CDR2 FYNNEI. In nucleotides, the CDR3 is TGTGCCAGCAGTCTTTTGACTAGCGCTACAGATACGCAGTATTTT. Translation: CASSLLTSATDTQYF.

The gene calls are TRBV2 and TRBJ1-5; the D is unclear. The germline V gene encodes CDR1 SNHLY and CDR2 FYNNEI. The CDR3 length is 14 residues. Trimming removed 6 bases from V and 0 bases from J, with 9 bases in between. The CDR3 DNA reads as TGTGCCAGCAGAGCAGGTCTTAGCAATCAGCCCCAGCATTTT. Its protein product is CASRAGLSNQPQHF.

This chain joins TRBV9 and TRBJ2-1, with a weak D call TRBD2 (5 bases). CDR3 length equals 15 residues. V lost 2 bases and J lost 6, with 15 bases in between. Germline CDR1 is SGDLS and CDR2 is YYNGEE. CDR3: CASSVGSGPPNEQFF. The CDR3 nucleotides read TGTGCCAGCAGCGTGGGGAGTGGGCCCCCCAATGAGCAGTTCTTC.

The J gene is TRBJ1-2, the V gene TRBV28, with D perhaps TRBD1 (6 bases). V lost 5 bases, J lost 8 bases, and 18 bases lay in between. Germline V CDR1 and CDR2: MDHEN, SYDVKM. The CDR3 sequence is 14 residues long. The CDR3 nucleotides read TGTGCCAGCAGTCGCAGGGGAGAGCGGAGGGGCTACACCTTC. Its protein product is CASSRRGERRGYTF.

The chain links TRBV5-1 to TRBJ1-5; possibly TRBD1 for D (6 bases). This CDR3 contains 13 residues. The V gene's germline CDR1 is SGHRS and CDR2 YFSETQ. V shed 5 bases and J shed 4 bases, with 10 bases lying between them. The CDR3 sequence is CASRQGDNQPQHF. Written as DNA, the CDR3 is TGCGCCAGCAGACAGGGAGATAATCAGCCCCAGCATTTT. Complete variable domain (other parts from reference TRBV5-1 and TRBJ1-5): KAGVTQTPRYLIKTRGQQVTLSCSPISGHRSVSWYQQTPGQGLQFLFEYFSETQRNKGNFPGRFSGRQFSNSRSEMNVSTLELGDSALYLCASRQGDNQPQHFGDGTRLSIL.

Here the CDR3 DNA reads TGCGCCAGCAGAACAGGTGGACCTAACAATGAGCAGTTCTTC. This gives the protein CASRTGGPNNEQFF. The V and J genes are TRBV5-1 and TRBJ2-1, with D possibly TRBD1 on 5 matching bases. V lost 5 bases and J lost 5, with 14 bases in between. Germline V CDR1 and CDR2: SGHRS, YFSETQ. CDR3 length: 14 amino acids.

The J gene is TRBJ1-1, the V gene TRBV7-9, with D maybe TRBD1 (5 bases). The germline V gene has CDR1 SEHNR and CDR2 FQNEAQ (reference sequence). V was trimmed by 1 base and J by 4 bases, leaving 10 bases between them. The CDR3 has 14 amino acids. The CDR3 loop is CASSLVGGTTEAFF. In DNA, the CDR3 is TGTGCCAGCAGCTTAGTAGGAGGGACCACTGAAGCTTTCTTT.

This clone was seen a few times. V gene TRBV11-2 combines with J gene TRBJ1-2; TRBD1 aligns across 9 bases. This CDR3 comprises 15 residues. V dropped 5 bases and J dropped 7; count of bases not matched to a gene: 11. From germline, CDR1 is SGHAT and CDR2 FQNNGV. The CDR3 region is CASSSRTGVRSGYTF. DNA for the CDR3: TGTGCCAGCAGCAGCAGGACAGGGGTCAGGAGTGGCTACACCTTC.

The rearrangement uses TRBV10-1 and TRBJ2-3, with 12 bases that match TRBD2. Germline lookup yields CDR1 WNHNN and CDR2 SYGVQD (reference sequence). J gave up 8 bases and V 7 bases, and 10 bases lay outside the gene matches. The CDR3 is 15 residues long. CDR3 DNA sequence: TGCGCCAGCATCAAGACTAGCGGGGGCCCGAGTACGCAGTATTTT. It specifies CASIKTSGGPSTQYF.

This chain links TRBV18 with TRBJ1-1; D is uncertain. V lost 2 bases to trimming and J lost 5 bases, with 9 bases between them. This CDR3 contains 13 residues. Looked up from germline, CDR1 is KGHSH and CDR2 is LQKENI. The CDR3 here is CASSPNRETEAFF. The CDR3 DNA reads as TGTGCCAGCTCACCAAATCGAGAGACTGAAGCTTTCTTT.

The chain combines TRBV28 with TRBJ2-6, with 8 bases identical to TRBD1. The CDR3 totals 18 residues. The V gene's germline CDR1 is MDHEN and CDR2 SYDVKM. With 6 bases clipped from V and 0 bases from J, the junction kept 10 bases outside the gene matches. The CDR3: CASSPPGQVTSGANVLTF. As DNA, the CDR3 is TGTGCCAGCAGCCCACCGGGACAGGTAACCTCTGGGGCCAACGTCCTGACTTTC.

The genes are TRBV9 and TRBJ2-2; D remains ambiguous. The CDR3 is 12 residues long. CDR1 is SGDLS, CDR2 YYNGEE, per germline. Between the trimmed V and J ends, which lost 4 bases and 9 bases, there was a span of 10 bases. The CDR3 region has the DNA TGTGCCAGCAGCCCCTTCAGTAGGGAGCTGTTTTTT. The encoded protein is CASSPFSRELFF. The full variable domain, with the rest looked up from reference TRBV9 and TRBJ2-2, is DSGVTQTPKHLITATGQRVTLRCSPRSGDLSVYWYQQSLDQGLQFLIQYYNGEERAKGNILERFSAQQFPDLHSELNLSSLELGDSALYFCASSPFSRELFFGEGSRLTVL.

The J gene is TRBJ2-6, the V gene TRBV28, with a possible D match to TRBD1 (5 bases). Trimming took off 5 bases at V and 0 bases at J, with 17 bases between the two ends. CDR1 and CDR2 from the germline V gene are MDHEN and SYDVKM. This CDR3 comprises 18 residues. CDR3 sequence reads: CASSGGQVARSGANVLTF. Here the CDR3 DNA reads TGTGCCAGCAGTGGTGGACAAGTAGCCCGCTCTGGGGCCAACGTCCTGACTTTC.

The chain links TRBV18 to TRBJ1-1, with TRBD1 identical over 8 bases. This CDR3 is 16 amino acids long. Germline V gives CDR1 KGHSH, CDR2 LQKENI. The J segment lost 5 bases and the V segment lost 0 bases, leaving 8 bases of the junction unmatched. CDR3 DNA sequence: TGTGCCAGCTCACCACCTTCAGGGGGCTACAGAACTGAAGCTTTCTTT. Translation: CASSPPSGGYRTEAFF.

The chain is built from TRBV2 and TRBJ1-2; D perhaps matches TRBD1 (6 bases). The ends were cut back, 6 bases at V and 4 bases at J, with 15 bases in the middle. The CDR3 sequence is 14 residues long. Germline CDR1 reads SNHLY; CDR2 reads FYNNEI. As DNA, the CDR3 is TGTGCCAGCAGCCCCATGGACAGCGTCTATGGCTACACCTTC. This translates into CASSPMDSVYGYTF.

Remarks on this clone: The junction departs from germline at one end; a sequencing error may be responsible. The rearrangement joins TRBV7-7 to TRBJ2-1; perhaps TRBD1 as D (5 bases). The CDR3 loop spans 15 amino acids. Germline V CDR1 and CDR2: SSHAT, FNYEAQ (reference sequence). The CDR3 reads CASSLELHRTNEQFF. For the CDR3, the DNA is TGTGCTAGCAGCTTAGAGCTACACAGGACGAATGAGCAGTTCTTC.

V and J are TRBV9 and TRBJ2-2; weak D call: TRBD2 (6 bases). The CDR3 length is 17 residues. Germline V gene sequence: CDR1 SGDLS, CDR2 YYNGEE. The V end was cut by 4 bases, the J end by 1 base, with 17 bases between. Written as DNA, the CDR3 is TGTGCCAGCAGCCTCCGACGGGCCGGGGGGAACACCGGGGAGCTGTTTTTT. This encodes CASSLRRAGGNTGELFF.